This is a list of T cell receptor beta chains from one sample in a study of blood T cell repertoires in COVID-19. The repertoire was sequenced with immunoSEQ multiplex PCR; TCRdb's copy has only in-frame clones and lacks some. The top ten clones hold about 14% of a sample with 150,000 or so clones, 84% of them seen once. Specimen: peripheral blood. The receptor set was obtained from a man between 18 and 29 years old with active or convalescent COVID-19. Both conserved end residues are part of each CDR3. The D gene is left open where the match is weak. The listing skips clone size in some rows; elsewhere it reads once, few, many or a size class.

>.|.|TRBV6-5|TRBJ2-1
CASSYSRRSSGNEQFF
TGTGCCAGCAGTTACTCGAGGCGCAGTTCTGGCAATGAGCAGTTCTTC
>once|.|TRBV12-3/TRBV12-4|TRBJ1-2
CASSLNSRVGYTF
TGTGCCAGCAGTTTAAATTCCAGGGTGGGCTACACCTTC
>.|.|TRBV10-3|TRBJ2-5
CAISERVQETQYF
TGTGCCATCAGTGAAAGAGTCCAAGAGACCCAGTACTTC
>.|.|TRBV4-2|TRBJ1-2
CASSQVGTDYGYTF
TGTGCCAGCAGCCAAGTGGGTACAGACTATGGCTACACCTTC
>.|TRBD2|TRBV9|TRBJ2-5
CASSRTSGSSQTQYF
TGTGCCAGCAGCAGAACTAGCGGGAGCTCTCAGACCCAGTACTTC
>once|.|TRBV19|TRBJ2-5
CASSIGRVGETQYF
TGTGCCAGTAGTATCGGCAGGGTCGGGGAGACCCAGTACTTC
>.|.|TRBV4-2|TRBJ2-2
CASSQVPGGNTGELFF
TGTGCCAGCAGCCAAGTTCCGGGTGGGAACACCGGGGAGCTGTTTTTT
>.|.|TRBV7-2|TRBJ1-1
CASSLAGGRGNTEAFF
TGTGCCAGCAGTCTTGCGGGGGGCCGAGGGAACACTGAAGCTTTCTTT
>.|.|TRBV19|TRBJ1-2
CASSPGTTNYGYTF
TGTGCCAGTAGCCCCGGGACAACTAACTATGGCTACACCTTC
>.|TRBD1|TRBV30|TRBJ2-2
CAWSVGRTGSTGELFF
TGTGCCTGGAGTGTGGGGAGGACAGGGTCCACCGGGGAGCTGTTTTTT
>.|TRBD1|TRBV15|TRBJ1-5
CATSRVASGGWNQPQHF
TGTGCCACCAGCAGAGTCGCATCAGGGGGTTGGAATCAGCCCCAGCATTTT
>.|.|TRBV10-3|TRBJ1-1
CAISGGINTEAFF
TGTGCCATCAGTGGAGGGATTAACACTGAAGCTTTCTTT
>.|TRBD2|TRBV18|TRBJ2-3
CASSPLPGLAVTDTQYF
TGTGCCAGCTCACCACTTCCGGGACTAGCTGTGACAGATACGCAGTATTTT
>.|.|TRBV11-2|TRBJ1-4
CASSQDRGSNEKLFF
TGTGCCAGCAGTCAAGACCGGGGTTCTAATGAAAAACTGTTTTTT
>once|TRBD1|TRBV7-6|TRBJ1-2
CASSLDRLGAYGYTF
TGTGCCAGCAGCTTGGACAGGTTGGGGGCATATGGCTACACCTTC
>.|.|TRBV23-1|TRBJ2-7
CASSTKMPSLYYEQYF
TGCGCCAGCTCAACGAAAATGCCATCTCTCTACTACGAGCAGTACTTC
>.|.|TRBV4-3|TRBJ1-2
CASSQDHRVRNGYTF
TGCGCCAGCAGCCAGGACCACAGGGTGAGGAATGGCTACACCTTC
>.|.|TRBV6-6|TRBJ2-7
CASSYARGGYYEQYF
TGTGCCAGCAGTTACGCCCGAGGAGGGTACTACGAGCAGTACTTC
>.|TRBD1|TRBV9|TRBJ1-5
CASSAGQGARDQPQHF
TGTGCCAGCAGCGCCGGACAGGGGGCGCGTGATCAGCCCCAGCATTTT
>.|.|TRBV18|TRBJ1-3
CASSPRNGQAYGNTIYF
TGTGCCAGCTCACCACGTAACGGACAAGCCTATGGCAACACCATATATTTT
>once|TRBD1|TRBV19|TRBJ2-7
CASSKPPGTGAYEQYF
TGTGCCAGTAGTAAACCTCCCGGGACAGGAGCCTACGAGCAGTACTTC
>.|.|TRBV7-2|TRBJ2-7
CASSPSIPYEQYF
TGTGCCAGCAGCCCTTCTATCCCCTACGAGCAGTACTTC
>.|.|TRBV5-6|TRBJ1-2
CASSLVGGAYGYTF
TGTGCCAGCAGCCTAGTGGGGGGTGCCTATGGCTACACCTTC
>.|TRBD2|TRBV7-2|TRBJ2-5
CASSQTSGRVGTQYF
TGTGCCAGCAGCCAGACTAGCGGGAGGGTGGGGACCCAGTACTTC
>large|.|TRBV4-1|TRBJ1-2
CASSHEGRALSGYTF
TGCGCCAGCAGCCACGAGGGCCGGGCCCTTAGTGGCTACACCTTC
>.|TRBD2|TRBV2|TRBJ2-7
CASSAGLAGIYEQYF
TGTGCCAGCAGCGCCGGACTAGCGGGAATCTACGAGCAGTACTTC
>.|.|TRBV5-6|TRBJ1-1
CASSPDSYYTEAFF
TGTGCCAGCAGCCCTGACAGTTACTACACTGAAGCTTTCTTT
>few|.|TRBV6-5|TRBJ1-1
CASSYSAIPTEAFF
TGTGCCAGCAGTTACTCTGCTATACCCACTGAAGCTTTCTTT